This T cell receptor (beta chain) was profiled in a study of regulatory T cells in long-lasting Graves disease. Time point denoted: newly diagnosed GD, antithyroid drugs for less than 3 months. RNA extracted from PBMCs served as the sequencing template. This clonotype was detected ten times or more. Germline loops: CDR1 SNHLY, CDR2 FYNNEI. Trimming shortened V by 6 bases and J by 0 bases, and 20 bases separated the two germline ends. The CDR3 totals 17 residues. Through Arm-PCR of CDR3 regions and iRepertoire HTBI primers, TCR beta libraries were built. From the multiplex PCR reads, TCRdb called clonotypes with MiXCR, one entry per CDR3 protein. The profile shows about 520,000 distinct CDR3 sequences, around 13% of them singletons. The sample was also reused in another study, on T cells in Graves' hyperthyroidism and ophthalmopathy. That work contributes: Diagnostic assessment was based on clinical symptoms, serum thyroxine and TRAb, thyroid ultrasound and orbital computed tomography. The TCR CDR3 was amplified in a first-round RT-PCR using the HTBI primer set. The majority of expanded thyroid clonotypes above 0.001 also appeared in blood.

Sequencing used peripheral blood mononuclear cells (PBMCs), obtained at new diagnosis, from a patient treated with antithyroid drugs. This receptor was obtained from a woman between 25 and 40 years old with Graves disease. This chain uses TRBV2 with TRBJ1-2; TRBD1 is a possible D gene (5 bases). The CDR3 spells CASSTMDTEPANYGYTF. The CDR3 nucleotides are TGTGCCAGCAGCACCATGGACACCGAACCAGCTAACTATGGCTACACCTTC.